This T cell receptor (beta chain) was captured by sequencing in a study of control samples from healthy donors and cancer patients. Measured with immunoSEQ multiplex PCR; TCRdb has only the in-frame clones, and not every one. The table lists about 140,000 clones, 70% to 90% of them singletons. Germline V gene sequence: CDR1 SGHVS, CDR2 FQNEAQ. This CDR3 comprises 16 residues. V was clipped by 4 bases and J by 0 bases, with 12 bases between them. Sample: blood. The receptor was derived from a woman aged 25 to 39 in good health. This chain links TRBV7-8 with TRBJ1-4, with D tentatively TRBD1 (6 bases). The CDR3 is CASSSDPGATNEKLFF. The CDR3 DNA reads TGTGCCAGCAGCTCGGACCCAGGGGCAACTAATGAAAAACTGTTTTTT.